These T cell receptor beta chains were read from a single sample in a study of cytomegalovirus exposure and HLA in healthy donors. The protocol was immunoSEQ multiplex PCR, while the TCRdb copy is restricted to in-frame clones and leaves out a portion. The sample yields about 160,000 clones, 85% seen once. Sequenced material: PBMCs. These receptors came from a boy aged 2 to 10 in good health and CMV-seronegative. Each CDR3 is given with its conserved first and last residue. D genes are given only for firm matches. Clone size appears in some rows only: once, few, many, or a class for an expanded clone.

v_call	d_call	clone_size	j_call	cdr3_nt	cdr3_aa
TRBV9	.	once	TRBJ1-2	TGTGCCAGCAGCGTAGTTAATGAACCCGGCACCTTC	CASSVVNEPGTF
TRBV21-1	.	.	TRBJ1-1	TGTGCCAGCAGCACTCAGACACAGGTTAATTTCTTT	CASSTQTQVNFF
TRBV18	.	.	TRBJ1-1	TGTGCCAGCTCACCATCAGGGGTGTCGAACACTGAAGCTTTCTTT	CASSPSGVSNTEAFF
TRBV5-1	TRBD1	.	TRBJ2-5	TGCGCCAGCAGCCCCGGGACAGACGAGACCCAGTACTTC	CASSPGTDETQYF
TRBV4-1	TRBD1	once	TRBJ1-3	TGCGCCAGCAGCCAAGATGGGACAGGGAGCTCTGGAAACACCATATATTTT	CASSQDGTGSSGNTIYF
TRBV28	.	.	TRBJ1-1	TGTGCCAGCACTCCACGGGGAACTGAAGCTTTCTTT	CASTPRGTEAFF
TRBV28	.	.	TRBJ1-5	TGTGCCAGCAGTTGGGAGCGCGGCAATCAGCCCCAGCATTTT	CASSWERGNQPQHF
TRBV28	.	.	TRBJ2-3	TGTGCCAGCAGTTTATATTCGGGGACAGATACGCAGTATTTT	CASSLYSGTDTQYF
TRBV19	.	.	TRBJ1-5	TGTGCCAGTAAGCATTATAGCAATCAGCCCCAGCATTTT	CASKHYSNQPQHF
TRBV6-1	.	.	TRBJ1-5	TGTGCCAGCAGACCCCTAGGCAATCAGCCCCAGCATTTT	CASRPLGNQPQHF
TRBV28	TRBD1	.	TRBJ1-1	TGTGCCAGCAGTTTCCGCCAGGGGGCGAGGACTGAAGCTTTCTTT	CASSFRQGARTEAFF
TRBV27	.	.	TRBJ2-7	TGTGCCAGCAGTTTAATAGGGGGTCGAATCGTATACGAGCAGTACTTC	CASSLIGGRIVYEQYF
TRBV5-1	.	.	TRBJ2-3	TGCGCCAGCAGCTCAGGACAGGGAGGGACCAGACGCACAGATACGCAGTATTTT	CASSSGQGGTRRTDTQYF
TRBV28	TRBD1	.	TRBJ1-6	TGTGCCAGCAGTTCTGCGGACAGGGATAATTCACCCCTCCACTTT	CASSSADRDNSPLHF
TRBV30	TRBD1	.	TRBJ1-6	TGTGCCTGGAACCCACGGGGACAGGGGGTCTCACCCCTCCACTTT	CAWNPRGQGVSPLHF
TRBV6-6	.	.	TRBJ1-1	TGTGCCAGCATGACAGTTATGAACACTGAAGCTTTCTTT	CASMTVMNTEAFF
TRBV28	.	.	TRBJ2-2	TGTGCCAGCAGTCCGACGACTAGGAGAGTCCAAGGCACCGGGGAGCTGTTTTTT	CASSPTTRRVQGTGELFF
TRBV2	TRBD1	few	TRBJ1-4	TGTGCCAGCAGTGGGGGACAGGGAGCGGAAAAACTGTTTTTT	CASSGGQGAEKLFF
TRBV6-1	TRBD1	few	TRBJ2-1	TGTGCCAGCAGTGAGCGATCCGGGACAGGGGGGGATGAGCAGTTCTTC	CASSERSGTGGDEQFF
TRBV28	.	.	TRBJ1-2	TGTGCCAGCAGTTTCATCGGGAACCAAAACTATGGCTACACCTTC	CASSFIGNQNYGYTF
TRBV13	.	.	TRBJ2-7	TGTGCCAGCAGCTTAGGCGGGCGGGGTTACGAACAGTACTTC	CASSLGGRGYEQYF
TRBV5-6	.	.	TRBJ2-7	TGTGCCAGCAGCTCCCCCCAGGGGGGATACGAGCAGTACTTC	CASSSPQGGYEQYF
TRBV5-1	TRBD1	.	TRBJ1-1	TGCGCCAGCAGCGAGAGACAGGGGGCGAGCACTGAAGCTTTCTTT	CASSERQGASTEAFF
TRBV7-9	.	.	TRBJ2-7	TGTGCCAGCAGCCGTGACGGATCCCTAGGCCACGAGCAGTACTTC	CASSRDGSLGHEQYF
TRBV5-6	.	.	TRBJ2-2	TGTGCCAGCAGCCCGACCTTCGGGGGGCCCACCGGGGAGCTGTTTTTT	CASSPTFGGPTGELFF
TRBV2	TRBD2	.	TRBJ2-1	TGTGCCAGCAGGATGGGGGGTAGCGGGAGGCTGTTCTTC	CASRMGGSGRLFF
TRBV30	.	few	TRBJ1-3	TGTGCCTGGGACAGGTCCTCTGGAAACACCATATATTTT	CAWDRSSGNTIYF